The 3 T cell receptor beta chains given below trace back to one sample, sequenced in a study of response to subunit inactivated influenza vaccine. TCRdb re-called the RT-PCR reads through MiXCR, storing one row per CDR3 protein. The data contain about 540,000 distinct CDR3 sequences, approximately 22% of them singletons. A further study also used this sample, focusing on T cells expressing NK-cell markers. That publication notes: 5'RACE template switching built TCR beta cDNA with unique molecular identifiers.

The sequences come from CD4+ T cells sorted from PBMCs, collected 11 to 12 days after vaccination. Receptors originate from a man between 45 and 60 years old who received an inactivated influenza vaccine.

V usage is TRBV4-2 and J usage is TRBJ2-3, with D hard to call. CDR3 length equals 15 residues. V was clipped by 0 bases and J by 0 bases, with 7 bases between them. CDR1 is LGHNA, CDR2 YNFKEQ, per germline. Here the CDR3 reads CASSQEAGSTDTQYF. As DNA, the CDR3 is TGTGCCAGCAGCCAAGAAGCCGGCAGCACAGATACGCAGTATTTT.

This clonotype was seen only a few times. The genes are TRBV10-2 and TRBJ1-5; D might be TRBD1 (6 bases). Trimming cost V 4 bases and J 2 bases, with 9 bases left between them. This CDR3 has 14 residues. Germline V gene sequence: CDR1 WSHSY, CDR2 SAAADI. CDR3 protein: CASSAYRGNQPQHF. The CDR3 nucleotides read TGCGCCAGCAGTGCTTACAGGGGCAATCAGCCCCAGCATTTT.

The chain couples TRBV15 to TRBJ2-2; D might be TRBD1 (6 bases). The germline gives CDR1 LNHNV, CDR2 YYDKDF (reference sequence). The CDR3 contains 15 residues. Trimming cost V 0 bases and J 5 bases, with 10 bases left between them. The CDR3 sequence: CATSRDRGVTGELFF. The CDR3 DNA reads as TGTGCCACCAGCAGAGACAGGGGTGTAACCGGGGAGCTGTTTTTT.